The clone carrying this T cell receptor (beta chain) was picked up one time. Its antigen is currently unknown. This CDR3 contains 16 residues. The V gene's germline CDR1 is SEHNR and CDR2 FQNEAQ (reference sequence). V lost 4 bases to trimming and J lost 4 bases, with 16 bases between them. The record originates from a study of cytomegalovirus exposure and HLA in healthy donors. Regarding the study as a whole: The dataset shows that most TCR sequences were rare, while some public TCRs occurred in many donors. A later analysis linked a missense DCLRE1C variant to TCR beta V- and J-gene trimming. In a later analysis, an Asian-associated ancestry cluster reportedly showed fewer N-insertions than the approximately 640-donor mean. The study put under 200 TCR beta chains on its list as cytomegalovirus-associated.

It was with 60 Vbeta and 13 Jbeta primers that the PCR ran. Only in-frame clones appear in the TCRdb table, and some are missing; sequencing was by immunoSEQ multiplex PCR. Of 200,000 or so clones listed, about 81% are singletons. The TCR sequence derives from a woman between 18 and 29 years old in good health and CMV-seropositive. The chain joins TRBV7-9 to TRBJ2-2; D may be TRBD2 (5 bases). Source material: PBMCs. For the CDR3, the DNA is TGTGCCAGCAGCTCAGACGGGGAGTTCGCCACCGGGGAGCTGTTTTTT. The encoded protein is CASSSDGEFATGELFF. The whole variable domain, filled in from reference TRBV7-9 and TRBJ2-2, reads DTGVSQNPRHKITKRGQNVTFRCDPISEHNRLYWYRQTLGQGPEFLTYFQNEAQLEKSRLLSDRFSAERPKGSFSTLEIQRTEQGDSAMYLCASSSDGEFATGELFFGEGSRLTVL.